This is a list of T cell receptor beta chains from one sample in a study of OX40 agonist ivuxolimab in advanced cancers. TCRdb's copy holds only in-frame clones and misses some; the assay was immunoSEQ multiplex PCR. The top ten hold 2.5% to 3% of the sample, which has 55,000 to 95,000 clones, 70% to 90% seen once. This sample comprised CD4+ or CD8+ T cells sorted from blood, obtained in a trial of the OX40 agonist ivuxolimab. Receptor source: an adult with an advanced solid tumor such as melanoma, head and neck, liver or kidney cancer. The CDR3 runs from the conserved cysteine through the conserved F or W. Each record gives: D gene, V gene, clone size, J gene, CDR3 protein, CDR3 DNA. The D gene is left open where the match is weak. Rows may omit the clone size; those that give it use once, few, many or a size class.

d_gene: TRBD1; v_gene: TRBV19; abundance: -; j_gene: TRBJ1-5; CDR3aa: CATETGLGNQPQHF; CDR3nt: TGTGCCACCGAGACAGGGTTGGGCAATCAGCCCCAGCATTTT
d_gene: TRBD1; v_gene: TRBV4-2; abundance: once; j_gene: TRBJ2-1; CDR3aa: CASSQDGQGDEQFF; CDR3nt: TGTGCCAGCAGCCAAGATGGACAGGGGGATGAGCAGTTCTTC
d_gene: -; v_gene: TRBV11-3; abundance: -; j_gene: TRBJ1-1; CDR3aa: CASSPGTGNTEAFF; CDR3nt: TGTGCCAGCAGCCCCGGGACGGGGAACACTGAAGCTTTCTTT
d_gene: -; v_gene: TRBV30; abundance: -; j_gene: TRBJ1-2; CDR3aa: CAWNQPGHSGYTF; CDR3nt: TGTGCCTGGAACCAACCTGGACACTCTGGCTACACCTTC
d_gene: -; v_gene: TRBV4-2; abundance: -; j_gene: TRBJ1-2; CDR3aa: CASSQSGLEDGYTF; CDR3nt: TGTGCCAGCAGCCAATCTGGCCTAGAGGATGGCTACACCTTC
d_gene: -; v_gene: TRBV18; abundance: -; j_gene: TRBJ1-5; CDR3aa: CASSPGTEDNQPQHF; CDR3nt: TGTGCCAGCTCGCCCGGGACGGAGGACAATCAGCCCCAGCATTTT
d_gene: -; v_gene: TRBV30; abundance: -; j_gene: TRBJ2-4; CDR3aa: CAWSSNRLAKNIQYF; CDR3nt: TGTGCCTGGAGTTCAAACAGGCTAGCCAAAAACATTCAGTACTTC
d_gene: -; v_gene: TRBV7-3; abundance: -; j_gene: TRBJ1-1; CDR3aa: CASSIDGNTEAFF; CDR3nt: TGTGCCAGCAGCATTGACGGGAACACTGAAGCTTTCTTT
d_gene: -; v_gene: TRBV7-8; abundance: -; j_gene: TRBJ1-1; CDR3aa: CASSVLEGSQEAFF; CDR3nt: TGTGCCAGCAGCGTCCTTGAAGGGTCTCAAGAAGCTTTCTTT
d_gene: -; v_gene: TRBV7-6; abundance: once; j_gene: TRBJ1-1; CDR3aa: CASSSYSAVEAFF; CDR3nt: TGTGCCAGCAGCTCGTATTCCGCCGTTGAGGCTTTCTTT
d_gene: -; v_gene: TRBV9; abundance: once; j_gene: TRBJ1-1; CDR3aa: CASSAPGGGTEAFF; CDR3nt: TGTGCCAGCAGCGCCCCCGGGGGGGGCACTGAAGCTTTCTTT
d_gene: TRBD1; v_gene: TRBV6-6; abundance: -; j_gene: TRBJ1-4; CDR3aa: CASSYSDRGSEKLFF; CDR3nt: TGTGCCAGCAGTTACTCCGACAGGGGAAGTGAAAAACTGTTTTTT
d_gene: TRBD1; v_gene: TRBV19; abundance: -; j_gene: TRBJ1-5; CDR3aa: CASSIDRGRYSQPQHF; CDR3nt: TGTGCCAGTAGTATAGACAGGGGGCGGTACAGTCAGCCCCAGCATTTT
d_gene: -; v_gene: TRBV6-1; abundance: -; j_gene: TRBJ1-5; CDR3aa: CASSGFGGTTSNQPQHF; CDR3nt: TGTGCCAGCAGTGGCTTTGGGGGGACGACTAGCAATCAGCCCCAGCATTTT
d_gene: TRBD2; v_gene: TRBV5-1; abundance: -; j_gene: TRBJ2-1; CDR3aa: CASSLGGGLINEQFF; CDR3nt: TGCGCCAGCAGCTTGGGCGGGGGACTGATAAATGAGCAGTTCTTC
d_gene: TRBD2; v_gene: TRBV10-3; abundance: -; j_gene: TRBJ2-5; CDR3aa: CAISESPLLAGGETQYF; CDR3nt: TGTGCCATCAGTGAGTCCCCACTACTAGCGGGGGGCGAGACCCAGTACTTC
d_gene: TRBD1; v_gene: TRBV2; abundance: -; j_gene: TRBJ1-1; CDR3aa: CASSLTGGDTEAFF; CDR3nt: TGTGCCAGCAGCCTGACAGGGGGGGACACTGAAGCTTTCTTT
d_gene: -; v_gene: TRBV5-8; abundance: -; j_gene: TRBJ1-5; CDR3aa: CASSLTGSGNQPQHF; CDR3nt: TGTGCCAGCAGCTTAACAGGGTCGGGCAATCAGCCCCAGCATTTT
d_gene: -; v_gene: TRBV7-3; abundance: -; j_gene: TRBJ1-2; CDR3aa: CASSAGTSNGYTF; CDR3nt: TGTGCCAGCAGCGCCGGGACATCTAATGGCTACACCTTC
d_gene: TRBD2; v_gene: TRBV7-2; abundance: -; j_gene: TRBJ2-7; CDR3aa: CASSPPGLAGGTYEQYF; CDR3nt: TGTGCCAGCAGCCCCCCGGGACTAGCGGGGGGAACCTACGAGCAGTACTTC
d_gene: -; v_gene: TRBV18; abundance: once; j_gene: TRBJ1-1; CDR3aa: CASSREEDTEAFF; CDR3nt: TGTGCCAGCTCACGAGAAGAAGACACTGAAGCTTTCTTT
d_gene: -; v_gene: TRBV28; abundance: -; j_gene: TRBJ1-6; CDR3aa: CASSLRPARVRTLGSPLHF; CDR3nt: TGTGCCAGCAGTTTAAGGCCCGCCAGGGTCCGTACCCTGGGTTCACCCCTCCACTTT
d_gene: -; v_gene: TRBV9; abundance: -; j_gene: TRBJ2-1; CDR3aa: CASSVGESYNEQFF; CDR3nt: TGTGCCAGCAGCGTGGGGGAATCCTACAATGAGCAGTTCTTC
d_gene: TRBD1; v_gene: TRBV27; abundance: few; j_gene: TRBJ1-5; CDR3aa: CASSPGQGNQPQHF; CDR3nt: TGTGCCAGCAGTCCAGGACAGGGCAATCAGCCCCAGCATTTT
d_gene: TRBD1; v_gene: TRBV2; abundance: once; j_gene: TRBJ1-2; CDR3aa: CASSEQGADYGYTF; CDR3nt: TGTGCCAGCAGTGAACAGGGGGCAGACTATGGCTACACCTTC
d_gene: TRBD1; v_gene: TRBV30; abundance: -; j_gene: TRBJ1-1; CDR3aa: CAWRGTGAERAFF; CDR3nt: TGTGCCTGGAGGGGGACAGGGGCCGAAAGAGCTTTCTTT
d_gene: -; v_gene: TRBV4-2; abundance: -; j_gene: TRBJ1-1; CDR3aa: CASSLTRNTEAFF; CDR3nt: TGTGCCAGCAGCCTGACACGAAACACTGAAGCTTTCTTT
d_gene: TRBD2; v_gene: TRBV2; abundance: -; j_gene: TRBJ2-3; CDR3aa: CASSRGGGGRTDTQYF; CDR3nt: TGTGCCAGCTCTCGGGGCGGGGGGGGCCGGACAGATACGCAGTATTTT
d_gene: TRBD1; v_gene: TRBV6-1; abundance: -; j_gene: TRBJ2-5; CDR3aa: CASSRQGGETQYF; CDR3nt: TGTGCCAGCAGTCGACAGGGGGGTGAGACCCAGTACTTC
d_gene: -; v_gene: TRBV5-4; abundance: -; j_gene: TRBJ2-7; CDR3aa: CASSPRVDHEQYF; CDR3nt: TGTGCCAGCAGCCCCAGGGTTGACCACGAGCAGTACTTC
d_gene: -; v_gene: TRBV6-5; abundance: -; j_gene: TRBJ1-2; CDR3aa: CASSLTVGYGYTF; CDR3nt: TGTGCCAGCAGCCTGACGGTGGGTTATGGCTACACCTTC
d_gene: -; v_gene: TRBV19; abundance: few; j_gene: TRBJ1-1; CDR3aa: CASSITGTNTEAFF; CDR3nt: TGTGCCAGTAGTATCACCGGGACGAACACTGAAGCTTTCTTT
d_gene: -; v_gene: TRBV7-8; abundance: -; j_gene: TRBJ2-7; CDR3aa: CASTELRGYEQYF; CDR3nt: TGTGCCAGCACCGAGTTGAGGGGCTACGAGCAGTACTTC
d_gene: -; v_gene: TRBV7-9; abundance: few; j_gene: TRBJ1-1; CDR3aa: CASSFGSLNTEAFF; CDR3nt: TGTGCCAGCAGCTTCGGGTCTTTGAACACTGAAGCTTTCTTT
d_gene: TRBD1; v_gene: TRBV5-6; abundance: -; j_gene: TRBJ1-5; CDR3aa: CASSPGTDQPQHF; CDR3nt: TGTGCCAGCAGCCCCGGGACAGATCAGCCCCAGCATTTT
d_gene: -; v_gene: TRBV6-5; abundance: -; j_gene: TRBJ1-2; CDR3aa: CASRGKTTAAYGYTF; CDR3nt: TGTGCCAGCAGGGGGAAGACAACGGCGGCCTATGGCTACACCTTC
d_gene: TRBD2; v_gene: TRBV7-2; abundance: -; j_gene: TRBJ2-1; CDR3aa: CASSSGLAGGNNEQFF; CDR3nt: TGTGCCAGCAGCTCTGGGCTAGCGGGGGGGAACAATGAGCAGTTCTTC
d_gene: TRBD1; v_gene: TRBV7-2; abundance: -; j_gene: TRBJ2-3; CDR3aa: CASSGWDRGTDTQYF; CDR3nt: TGTGCCAGCAGTGGGTGGGACAGGGGAACAGATACGCAGTATTTT
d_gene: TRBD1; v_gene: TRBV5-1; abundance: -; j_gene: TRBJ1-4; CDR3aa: CASAPSGQGVEKLFF; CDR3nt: TGCGCCAGCGCCCCCTCGGGACAGGGGGTTGAAAAACTGTTTTTT
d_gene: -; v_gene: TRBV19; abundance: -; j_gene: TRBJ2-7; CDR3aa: CASSIGQGGSYEQYF; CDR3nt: TGTGCCAGTAGTATAGGGCAGGGGGGGTCCTACGAGCAGTACTTC
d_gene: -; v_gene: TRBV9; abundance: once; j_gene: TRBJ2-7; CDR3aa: CASSAAPQGARYEQYF; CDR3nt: TGTGCCAGCAGCGCAGCACCGCAGGGAGCACGCTACGAGCAGTACTTC